The clone carrying this T cell receptor beta chain is categorized as medium-sized. Its target is unknown. TCRdb re-analysed the multiplex PCR reads in MiXCR, keeping a single row per CDR3 protein. The sample includes 20,000 to 25,000 distinct CDR3 sequences, 23% of them seen just once. These data originate in a study of breast tumors, draining lymph nodes, adjacent tissues. Study results and caveats: Luminal-like breast cancer showed significantly higher tumor–nontumor repertoire similarity than basal-like. Findings are consistent with lymph node origin and intratumoral expansion of most tumor T cells. The lymph node origin of tumor T cells was framed as consistent with a hypothesis, not demonstrated. Tumor repertoires ranked between lymph nodes and nontumor tissue in diversity, with V and J gene preferences.

The germline V gene has CDR1 SGDLS and CDR2 YYNGEE. The CDR3 extends over 16 amino acids. Between the trimmed V and J ends, which lost 0 bases and 6 bases, there was a span of 19 bases. The origin of this receptor is a female donor with breast cancer. Some clones in this sample may be carry-over from other donors' samples. The sequenced material came from breast tumor tissue. This chain uses TRBV9 with TRBJ2-7; TRBD1 or TRBD2 may be the D gene (6 bases each). CDR3 region: CASSVVGGGPESEQYF. CDR3 sequence (DNA): TGTGCCAGCAGCGTAGTTGGAGGGGGGCCTGAATCCGAGCAGTACTTC.